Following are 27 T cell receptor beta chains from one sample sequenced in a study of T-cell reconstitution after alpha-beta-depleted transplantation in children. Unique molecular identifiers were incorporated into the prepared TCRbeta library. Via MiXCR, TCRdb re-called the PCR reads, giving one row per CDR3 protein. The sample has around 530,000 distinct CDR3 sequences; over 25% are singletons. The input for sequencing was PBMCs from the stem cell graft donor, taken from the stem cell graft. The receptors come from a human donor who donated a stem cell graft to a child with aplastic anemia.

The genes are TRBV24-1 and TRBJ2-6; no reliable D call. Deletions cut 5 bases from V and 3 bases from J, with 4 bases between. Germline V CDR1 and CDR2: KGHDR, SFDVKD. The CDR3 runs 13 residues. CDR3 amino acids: CATSVGGANVLTF. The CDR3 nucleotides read TGTGCCACCAGTGTGGGTGGGGCCAACGTCCTGACTTTC.

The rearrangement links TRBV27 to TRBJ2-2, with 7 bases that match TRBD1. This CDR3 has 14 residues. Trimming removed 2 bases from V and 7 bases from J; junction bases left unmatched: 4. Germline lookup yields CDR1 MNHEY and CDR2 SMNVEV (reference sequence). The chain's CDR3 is CASSLRQGNGELFF. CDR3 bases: TGTGCCAGCAGTTTAAGACAGGGTAACGGGGAGCTGTTTTTT.

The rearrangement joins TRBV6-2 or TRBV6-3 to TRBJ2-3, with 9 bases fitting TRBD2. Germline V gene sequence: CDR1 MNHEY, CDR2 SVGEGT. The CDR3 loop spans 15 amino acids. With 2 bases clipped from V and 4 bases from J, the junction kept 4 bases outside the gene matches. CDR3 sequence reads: CASSYGGRAPDTQYF. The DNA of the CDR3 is TGTGCCAGCAGTTACGGCGGGAGGGCCCCAGATACGCAGTATTTT.

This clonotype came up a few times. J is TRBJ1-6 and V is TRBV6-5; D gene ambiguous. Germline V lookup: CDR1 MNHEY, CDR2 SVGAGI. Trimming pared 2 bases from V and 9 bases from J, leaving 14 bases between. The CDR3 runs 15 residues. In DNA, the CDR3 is TGTGCCAGCAGTTACATATGGGAAAACGGTTCACCCCTCCACTTT. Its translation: CASSYIWENGSPLHF.

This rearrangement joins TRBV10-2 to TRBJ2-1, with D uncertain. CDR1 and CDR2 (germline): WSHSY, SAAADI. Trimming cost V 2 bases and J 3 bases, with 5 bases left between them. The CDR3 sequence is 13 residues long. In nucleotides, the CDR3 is TGCGCCAGCAGTGAGGCTATCTACAATGAGCAGTTCTTC. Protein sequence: CASSEAIYNEQFF.

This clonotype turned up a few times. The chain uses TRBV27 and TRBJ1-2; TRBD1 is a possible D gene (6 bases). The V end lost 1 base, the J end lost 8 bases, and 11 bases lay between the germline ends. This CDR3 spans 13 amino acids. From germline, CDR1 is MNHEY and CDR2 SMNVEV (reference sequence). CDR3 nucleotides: TGTGCCAGCAGTTTATGGGGGCGGGACGGCTACACCTTC. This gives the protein CASSLWGRDGYTF.

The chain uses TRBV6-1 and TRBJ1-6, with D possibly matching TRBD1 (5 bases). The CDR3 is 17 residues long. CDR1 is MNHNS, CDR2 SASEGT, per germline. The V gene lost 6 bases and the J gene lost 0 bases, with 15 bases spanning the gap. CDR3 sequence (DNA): TGTGCCAGCAGCCCCCGGGGGTCGAGCTCCTATAATTCACCCCTCCACTTT. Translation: CASSPRGSSSYNSPLHF.

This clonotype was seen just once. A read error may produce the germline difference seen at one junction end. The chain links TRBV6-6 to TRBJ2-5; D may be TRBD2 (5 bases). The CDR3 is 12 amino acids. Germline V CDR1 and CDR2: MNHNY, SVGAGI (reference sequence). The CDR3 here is CASSALGETQHF. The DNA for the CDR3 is TGTGCCAGCAGTGCCCTTGGGGAGACCCAGCACTTC.

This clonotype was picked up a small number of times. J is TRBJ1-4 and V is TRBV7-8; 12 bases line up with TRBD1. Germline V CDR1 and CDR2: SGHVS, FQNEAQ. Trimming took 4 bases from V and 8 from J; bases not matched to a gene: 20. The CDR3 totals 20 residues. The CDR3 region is CASSSTDRDRGLLGNEKLFF. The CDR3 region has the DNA TGTGCCAGCAGCTCGACTGACCGGGACAGGGGGCTCTTGGGCAACGAAAAACTGTTTTTT.

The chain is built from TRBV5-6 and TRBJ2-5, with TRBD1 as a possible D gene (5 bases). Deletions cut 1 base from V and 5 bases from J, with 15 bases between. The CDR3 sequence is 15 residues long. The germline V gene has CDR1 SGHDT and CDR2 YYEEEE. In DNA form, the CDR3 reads TGTGCCAGCAGCTTGTGGGGCCCGGGTAAGGAGACCCAGTACTTC. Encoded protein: CASSLWGPGKETQYF.

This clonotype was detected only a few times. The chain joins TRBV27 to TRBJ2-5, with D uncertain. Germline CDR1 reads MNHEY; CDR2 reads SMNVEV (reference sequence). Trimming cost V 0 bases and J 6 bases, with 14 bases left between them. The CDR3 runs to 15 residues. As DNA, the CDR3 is TGTGCCAGCAGTTTATCCGTCCCATCAGGTCAGACCCAGTACTTC. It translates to CASSLSVPSGQTQYF.

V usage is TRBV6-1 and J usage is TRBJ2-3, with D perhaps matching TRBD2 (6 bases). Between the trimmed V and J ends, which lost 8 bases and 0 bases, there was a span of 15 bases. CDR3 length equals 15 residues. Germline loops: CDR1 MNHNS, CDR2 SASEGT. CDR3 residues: CASLAERGSTDTQYF. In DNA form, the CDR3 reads TGTGCCAGCTTAGCGGAGCGAGGGAGCACAGATACGCAGTATTTT.

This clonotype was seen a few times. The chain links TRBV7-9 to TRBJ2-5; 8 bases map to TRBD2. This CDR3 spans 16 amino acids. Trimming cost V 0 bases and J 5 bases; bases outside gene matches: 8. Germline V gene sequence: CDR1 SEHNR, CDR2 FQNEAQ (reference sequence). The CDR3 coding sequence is TGTGCCAGCAGCTTAGCCGGGACTAGGGAGGCGGAGACCCAGTACTTC. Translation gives CASSLAGTREAETQYF.

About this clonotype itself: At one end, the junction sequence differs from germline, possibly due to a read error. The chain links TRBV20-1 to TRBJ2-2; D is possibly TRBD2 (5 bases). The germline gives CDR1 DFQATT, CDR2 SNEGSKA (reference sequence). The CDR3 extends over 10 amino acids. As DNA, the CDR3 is TGCAGTGCCAGAGGGGGGGAGCTGTTTTTT. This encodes CSARGGELFF.

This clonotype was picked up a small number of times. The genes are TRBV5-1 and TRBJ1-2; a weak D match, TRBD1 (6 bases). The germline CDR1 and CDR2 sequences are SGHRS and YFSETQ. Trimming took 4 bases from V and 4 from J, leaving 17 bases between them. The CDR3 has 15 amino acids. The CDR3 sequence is CASSRTLRGSYGYTF. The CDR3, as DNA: TGCGCCAGCAGCCGGACGTTGAGGGGGAGCTATGGCTACACCTTC.

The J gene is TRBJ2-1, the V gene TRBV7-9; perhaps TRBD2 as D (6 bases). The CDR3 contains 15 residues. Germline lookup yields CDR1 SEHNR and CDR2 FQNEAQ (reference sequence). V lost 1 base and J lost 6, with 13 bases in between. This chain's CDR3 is CASSLVTGVPNEQFF. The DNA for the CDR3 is TGTGCCAGCAGCTTAGTAACGGGAGTACCCAATGAGCAGTTCTTC.

CDR3 region: CASSSTLAGVRLEQFF. The CDR3 coding sequence is TGTGCCAGCAGCTCCACACTAGCGGGAGTTCGTCTTGAGCAGTTCTTC. The chain recombines TRBV7-9 with TRBJ2-1, with 11 bases lining up with TRBD2. The junction had 11 bases not matched to a gene; V was cut back by 4 bases and J by 9 bases. The CDR3 loop spans 16 amino acids. Per the germline V gene, CDR1 is SEHNR and CDR2 is FQNEAQ (reference sequence).

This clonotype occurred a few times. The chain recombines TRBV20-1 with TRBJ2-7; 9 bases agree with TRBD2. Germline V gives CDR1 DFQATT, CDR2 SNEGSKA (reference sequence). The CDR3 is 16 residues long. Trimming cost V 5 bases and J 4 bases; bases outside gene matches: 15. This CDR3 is CSALTPGGRASYEQYF. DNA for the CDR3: TGCAGTGCTCTCACCCCTGGCGGGAGGGCCTCGTACGAGCAGTACTTC.

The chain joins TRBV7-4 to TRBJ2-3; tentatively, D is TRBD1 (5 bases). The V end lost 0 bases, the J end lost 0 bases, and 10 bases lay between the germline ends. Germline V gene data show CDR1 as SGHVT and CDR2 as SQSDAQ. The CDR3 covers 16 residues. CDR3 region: CASSLAIAGSTDTQYF. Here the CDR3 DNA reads TGTGCCAGCAGCTTAGCGATCGCAGGGAGCACAGATACGCAGTATTTT.

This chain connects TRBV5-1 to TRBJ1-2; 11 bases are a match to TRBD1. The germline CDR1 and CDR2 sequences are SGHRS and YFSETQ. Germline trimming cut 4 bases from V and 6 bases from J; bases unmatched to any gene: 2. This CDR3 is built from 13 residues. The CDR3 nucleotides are TGCGCCAGCAGCACGGGACAGGGGGATGGCTACACCTTC. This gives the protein CASSTGQGDGYTF.

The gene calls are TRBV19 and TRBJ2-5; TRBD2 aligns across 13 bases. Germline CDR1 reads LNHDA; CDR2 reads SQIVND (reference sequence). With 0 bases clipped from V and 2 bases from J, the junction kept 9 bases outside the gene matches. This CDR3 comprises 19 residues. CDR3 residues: CASSIDASGLAGRQETQYF. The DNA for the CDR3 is TGTGCCAGTAGTATAGATGCATCGGGACTAGCGGGACGTCAAGAGACCCAGTACTTC.

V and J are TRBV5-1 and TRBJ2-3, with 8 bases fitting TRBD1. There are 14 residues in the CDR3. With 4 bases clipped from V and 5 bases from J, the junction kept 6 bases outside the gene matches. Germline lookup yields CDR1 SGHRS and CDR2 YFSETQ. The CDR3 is CASSPDRGGDTQYF. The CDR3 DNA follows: TGCGCCAGCAGCCCCGACAGGGGTGGAGATACGCAGTATTTT. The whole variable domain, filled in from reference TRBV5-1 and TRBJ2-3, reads KAGVTQTPRYLIKTRGQQVTLSCSPISGHRSVSWYQQTPGQGLQFLFEYFSETQRNKGNFPGRFSGRQFSNSRSEMNVSTLELGDSALYLCASSPDRGGDTQYFGPGTRLTVL.

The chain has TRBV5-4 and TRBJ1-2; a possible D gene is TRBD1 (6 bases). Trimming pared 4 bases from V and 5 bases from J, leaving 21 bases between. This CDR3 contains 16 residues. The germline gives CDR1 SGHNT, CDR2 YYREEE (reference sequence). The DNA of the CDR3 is TGTGCCAGCAGCCCTGCAACCGAGGGGGGCGGGTATGGCTACACCTTC. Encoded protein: CASSPATEGGGYGYTF.

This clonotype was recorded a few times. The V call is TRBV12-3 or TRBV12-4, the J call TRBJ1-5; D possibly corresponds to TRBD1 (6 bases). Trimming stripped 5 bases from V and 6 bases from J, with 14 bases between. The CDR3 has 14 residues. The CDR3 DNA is TGTGCCAGCAGTGACACAGGGACGGGTCAGCCCCAGCATTTT. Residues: CASSDTGTGQPQHF.

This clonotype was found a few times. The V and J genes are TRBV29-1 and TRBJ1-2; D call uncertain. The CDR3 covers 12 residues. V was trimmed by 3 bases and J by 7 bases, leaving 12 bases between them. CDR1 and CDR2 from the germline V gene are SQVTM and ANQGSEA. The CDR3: CSVEGPQFGYTF. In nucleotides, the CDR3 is TGCAGCGTTGAGGGCCCCCAGTTTGGCTACACCTTC. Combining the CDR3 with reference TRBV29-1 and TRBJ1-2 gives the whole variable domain SAVISQKPSRDICQRGTSLTIQCQVDSQVTMMFWYRQQPGQSLTLIATANQGSEATYESGFVIDKFPISRPNLTFSTLTVSNMSPEDSSIYLCSVEGPQFGYTFGSGTRLTVV.

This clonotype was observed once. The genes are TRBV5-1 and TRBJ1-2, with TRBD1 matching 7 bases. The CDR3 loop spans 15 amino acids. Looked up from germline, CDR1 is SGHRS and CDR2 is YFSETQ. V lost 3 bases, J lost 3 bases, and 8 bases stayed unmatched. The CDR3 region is CASSWGTASYYGYTF. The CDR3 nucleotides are TGCGCCAGCAGCTGGGGGACAGCGTCATACTATGGCTACACCTTC.

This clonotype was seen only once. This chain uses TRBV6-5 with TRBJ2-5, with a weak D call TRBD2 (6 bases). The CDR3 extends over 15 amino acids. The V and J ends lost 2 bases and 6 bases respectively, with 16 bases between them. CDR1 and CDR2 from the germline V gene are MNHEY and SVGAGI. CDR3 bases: TGTGCCAGCAGTTACCTCGGGACTGGGGGACAGACCCAGTACTTC. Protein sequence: CASSYLGTGGQTQYF.